This TCR beta chain was found in a study of radiation and T cells in renal cell carcinoma. The table lists this clone with a few counts. Time point: blood 2 weeks post-SBRT. As for treatment: 15 Gy SBRT to primary tumor, nephrectomy 4 weeks later. After SBRT, blood was collected at 2 and 4 weeks, plus baseline. The data were produced by immunoSEQ multiplex PCR, yet TCRdb's version contains in-frame clones alone and is incomplete. The repertoire has more than 100,000 clones, around nine tenths of them found once; the top ten carry 5% to 6%. The CDR3 is 14 amino acids. Germline V CDR1 and CDR2: SGHNT, YYREEE (reference sequence). The germline V and J ends were trimmed by 2 bases and 10 bases, with 13 bases remaining between them.

The V gene is TRBV5-4, the J gene TRBJ1-6; D might be TRBD1 (5 bases). This receptor was identified in a woman between 70 and 85 years old with renal cell carcinoma. The starting material was blood, obtained from a patient whose treatment included radiotherapy and nephrectomy. CDR3 amino acids: CASSLRQTGSPLHF. DNA of the CDR3: TGTGCCAGCAGCTTACGACAGACTGGCTCACCCCTCCACTTT.